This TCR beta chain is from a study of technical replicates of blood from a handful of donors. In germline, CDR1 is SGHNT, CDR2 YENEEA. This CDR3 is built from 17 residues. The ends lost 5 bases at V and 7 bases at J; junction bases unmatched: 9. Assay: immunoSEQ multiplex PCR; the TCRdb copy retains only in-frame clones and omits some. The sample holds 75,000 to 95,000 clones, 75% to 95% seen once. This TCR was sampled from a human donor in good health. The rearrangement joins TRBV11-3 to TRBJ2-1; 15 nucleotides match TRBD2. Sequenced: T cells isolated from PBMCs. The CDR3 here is CASSHMEGLAGGNEQFF. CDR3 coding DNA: TGTGCCAGCAGCCATATGGAGGGACTAGCGGGGGGAAATGAGCAGTTCTTC.